The 17 T cell receptor beta chains given below trace back to one sample, sequenced in a study of OX40 agonist ivuxolimab in advanced cancers. Measured with immunoSEQ multiplex PCR; TCRdb has only the in-frame clones, and not every one. The data show about 64,000 clones, more than 80% seen once. Material: CD4+ or CD8+ T cells sorted from blood, obtained in a trial of the OX40 agonist ivuxolimab. These receptor sequences come from an adult with an advanced solid tumor such as melanoma, head and neck, liver or kidney cancer.

The chain combines TRBV21-1 with TRBJ2-1; the table gives TRBD2 as D, unverified against the DNA. TRBV21-1 is flagged as a pseudogene. CDR3 length equals 12 residues. This chain's CDR3 is CASSKVGREQFF. CDR3 sequence (DNA): TGTGCCAGCAGCAAAGTCGGTCGTGAGCAGTTCTTC.

V gene TRBV9 combines with J gene TRBJ2-3; 12 nucleotides agree with TRBD2. The CDR3 has 16 residues. CDR1 is SGDLS and CDR2 is YYNGEE in the germline V gene. The V segment lost 0 bases and the J segment 5 bases; nucleotides outside the gene matches: 4. Written as DNA, the CDR3 is TGTGCCAGCAGCGTAGCTAGCGGGGGGGCGGGAGATACGCAGTATTTT. Amino acid sequence: CASSVASGGAGDTQYF.

The rearrangement uses TRBV28 and TRBJ2-2; the D call may be TRBD1 or TRBD2 (5 bases each). The germline V and J ends were trimmed by 7 bases and 0 bases, with 9 bases remaining between them. The CDR3 length is 14 residues. Per the germline V gene, CDR1 is MDHEN and CDR2 is SYDVKM. The CDR3 DNA sequence: TGTGCCAGCAAGGGACCTACGAACACCGGGGAGCTGTTTTTT. It yields the protein CASKGPTNTGELFF.

The J gene is TRBJ2-1, the V gene TRBV5-4, with TRBD2 matching 8 bases. CDR3 length equals 16 residues. Germline-derived CDR1 and CDR2 are SGHNT and YYREEE (reference sequence). V lost 1 base, J lost 10 bases, and 13 bases stayed unmatched. CDR3 DNA: TGTGCCAGCAGCTTGCCCGGACTAGCCCCGGGGGGGGAGCAGTTCTTC. Protein: CASSLPGLAPGGEQFF.

V and J are TRBV27 and TRBJ2-7; 7 positions match TRBD2. The CDR3 runs to 15 residues. Germline V gene data show CDR1 as MNHEY and CDR2 as SMNVEV (reference sequence). Trimming removed 5 bases from V and 0 bases from J; junction bases left unmatched: 7. The CDR3 is CASSTLPGGSYEQYF. CDR3 in DNA: TGTGCCAGCAGTACATTACCGGGAGGCTCCTACGAGCAGTACTTC.

This clone came up once. The chain has TRBV9 and TRBJ2-3; 10 positions agree with TRBD2. The CDR3 sequence is 15 residues long. J was trimmed by 2 bases and V by 1 base; bases with no gene match: 1. CDR1 is SGDLS and CDR2 is YYNGEE in the germline V gene. As DNA, the CDR3 is TGTGCCAGCAGCGTACTAGCGGGGGCCACAGATACGCAGTATTTT. Translated, it gives CASSVLAGATDTQYF.

The chain carries TRBV29-1 and TRBJ1-1; D possibly corresponds to TRBD1 (5 bases). CDR1 SQVTM and CDR2 ANQGSEA come from the germline V gene. V lost 4 bases and J 8 bases, leaving 17 bases between the germline ends. This CDR3 is built from 13 residues. As DNA, the CDR3 is TGCAGCGTTGTCGGGAGAGGGGATTTGGAAGCTTTCTTT. It encodes CSVVGRGDLEAFF. Full variable domain (missing parts from reference TRBV29-1 and TRBJ1-1): SAVISQKPSRDICQRGTSLTIQCQVDSQVTMMFWYRQQPGQSLTLIATANQGSEATYESGFVIDKFPISRPNLTFSTLTVSNMSPEDSSIYLCSVVGRGDLEAFFGQGTRLTVV.

A single count supports this clone. The chain joins TRBV7-3 to TRBJ2-1; weak D call: TRBD1 (6 bases). The V end was cut by 0 bases, the J end by 9 bases, with 6 bases between. Germline lookup yields CDR1 SGHTA and CDR2 FQGTGA. The CDR3 covers 12 residues. The CDR3 loop reads CASSLTGAEQFF. The CDR3 nucleotides are TGTGCCAGCAGCTTAACGGGGGCTGAGCAGTTCTTC.

The CDR3 protein is CASSHRTGETYEQYF. DNA of the CDR3: TGCGCCAGCAGCCACAGGACAGGGGAGACCTACGAGCAGTACTTC. This chain uses TRBV4-1 with TRBJ2-7; the match to TRBD1 covers 9 bases. CDR3 length equals 15 residues. CDR1 is MGHRA, CDR2 YSYEKL, per germline. V shed 3 bases, J shed 2 bases, and the junction held 5 bases outside the gene matches.

The chain is built from TRBV6-1 and TRBJ2-5, with 11 bases lining up with TRBD1. The CDR3 length is 14 residues. The germline V gene encodes CDR1 MNHNS and CDR2 SASEGT. J was trimmed by 5 bases and V by 3 bases; bases with no gene match: 2. CDR3 protein: CASSEDRGQETQYF. The CDR3 region has the DNA TGTGCCAGCAGTGAGGACAGGGGGCAGGAGACCCAGTACTTC.

The rearrangement joins TRBV7-3 to TRBJ1-1; tentative D call: TRBD1 (5 bases). CDR3 size: 15 residues. The V and J ends lost 6 bases and 8 bases respectively, with 22 bases between them. Germline V gives CDR1 SGHTA, CDR2 FQGTGA. In DNA, the CDR3 is TGTGCCAGCAGTTCAAGCGGACAACGCCGGGGGGAAGCTTTCTTT. It encodes CASSSSGQRRGEAFF.

A few counts support this clone. The J gene is TRBJ2-7, the V gene TRBV7-2; 7 bases agree with TRBD2. Trimming at V came to 2 bases and at J to 4 bases, leaving 14 bases not matched to a gene. The CDR3 runs to 17 residues. Germline CDR1 is SGHTA and CDR2 is FQGNSA. Written as DNA, the CDR3 is TGTGCCAGCAGCTTATTCCTAGGGAGGGAAAGAAGTTACGAGCAGTACTTC. This codes for CASSLFLGRERSYEQYF.

This clone was found once. CDR3 loop: CASSELLKNTEAFF. The CDR3 DNA sequence: TGTGCCAGCAGTGAATTATTGAAGAACACTGAAGCTTTCTTT. The V call is TRBV2, the J call TRBJ1-1; no definite D call. V was shortened by 2 bases and J by 1 base, with 8 bases between the two germline ends. Germline values: CDR1 SNHLY, CDR2 FYNNEI. The CDR3 length is 14 residues.

The chain employs TRBV4-1 and TRBJ1-4; D remains ambiguous. This CDR3 has 11 residues. Germline-derived CDR1 and CDR2 are MGHRA and YSYEKL. Trimming pared 4 bases from V and 5 bases from J, leaving 2 bases between. The CDR3 region has the DNA TGCGCCAGCAGCCTAAATGAAAAACTGTTTTTT. It yields the protein CASSLNEKLFF.

The rearrangement links TRBV6-1 to TRBJ2-1, with D tentatively TRBD1 or TRBD2 (5 bases each). The CDR3 consists of 14 residues. Germline loops: CDR1 MNHNS, CDR2 SASEGT. The V and J ends lost 7 bases and 8 bases respectively, with 18 bases between them. CDR3 DNA: TGTGCCAGCAATGGGGGAGAAGGGGTAGATGAGCAGTTCTTC. Its protein product is CASNGGEGVDEQFF.

This clone was detected a few times. This chain uses TRBV30 with TRBJ1-1; 7 nucleotides match TRBD1. Losses at the gene ends were 3 bases for V and 4 bases for J; bases not matched to a gene: 5. From germline, CDR1 is GTSNPN and CDR2 SVGIG (reference sequence). CDR3 size: 13 residues. CDR3 bases: TGTGCCTGGAGCGCTTCAGGGGGCACTGAAGCTTTCTTT. It is translated as CAWSASGGTEAFF.

To note about this clone: Within the sample, other DNA sequences also encode this same CDR3. The V and J genes are TRBV7-7 and TRBJ2-7; 9 bases agree with TRBD1. The CDR3 runs 15 residues. Germline CDR1 SSHAT, CDR2 FNYEAQ (reference sequence). The ends lost 4 bases at V and 0 bases at J; junction bases unmatched: 4. CDR3 nucleotide sequence: TGTGCCAGCAGCTCGGGACAGGGTAGCTCCTACGAGCAGTACTTC. Its protein product is CASSSGQGSSYEQYF.